Each of the 29 T cell receptor beta chains below was sequenced from the same sample in a study of cytomegalovirus exposure and HLA in healthy donors. The PCR was carried out with 60 Vbeta primers and 13 Jbeta primers. Profiled with immunoSEQ multiplex PCR; TCRdb holds only in-frame clones, not every one. The sample consists of approximately 67,000 clones, about 70% of them appearing once. The material sequenced was PBMCs. The receptors come from a woman in her 30s in good health and CMV-seronegative.

The chain joins TRBV6-5 to TRBJ1-1; a possible D gene is TRBD1 (5 bases). Trimming removed 7 bases at V and 4 bases at J, with 16 bases between. From germline, CDR1 is MNHEY and CDR2 SVGAGI. The CDR3 is 14 residues long. As DNA, the CDR3 is TGTGCCAGCAATTTTGCGGGGAGGGGCACTGAAGCTTTCTTT. This translates into CASNFAGRGTEAFF.

In nucleotides, the CDR3 is TGTGCCAGCAGTGTATCCGGGGGGGCCTACGAAAAACTGTTTTTT. It yields the protein CASSVSGGAYEKLFF. The chain combines TRBV2 with TRBJ1-4, with D maybe TRBD1 (6 bases). This CDR3 has 15 residues. V lost 4 bases, J lost 8 bases, and 17 bases lay in between. Germline values: CDR1 SNHLY, CDR2 FYNNEI.

This clone was detected only a few times. This sequence joins TRBV7-2 and TRBJ2-5, with D possibly matching TRBD1 (6 bases). This CDR3 is 15 amino acids long. Trimming took 2 bases from V and 5 from J, leaving 15 bases between them. The germline V gene encodes CDR1 SGHTA and CDR2 FQGNSA. As DNA, the CDR3 is TGTGCCAGCAGCTTAAGGCAGGGGACACAGGAGACCCAGTACTTC. It translates to CASSLRQGTQETQYF.

The chain links TRBV19 to TRBJ1-1; D may be TRBD1 (6 bases). The V end lost 4 bases, the J end lost 1 base, and 22 bases lay between the germline ends. Germline loops: CDR1 LNHDA, CDR2 SQIVND (reference sequence). The CDR3 has 18 residues. The CDR3, as DNA: TGTGCCAGTAGTACCCAACCGGGTCGGGGGGCCGCGAACACTGAAGCTTTCTTT. Encoded protein: CASSTQPGRGAANTEAFF. The entire variable domain, with the rest obtained from reference TRBV19 and TRBJ1-1, is as follows: DGGITQSPKYLFRKEGQNVTLSCEQNLNHDAMYWYRQDPGQGLRLIYYSQIVNDFQKGDIAEGYSVSREKKESFPLTVTSAQKNPTAFYLCASSTQPGRGAANTEAFFGQGTRLTVV.

This clone is a singleton in its sample. This chain links TRBV2 with TRBJ2-1; 8 bases align to TRBD2. Germline-derived CDR1 and CDR2 are SNHLY and FYNNEI. The trim removed 8 bases at V and 3 bases at J, leaving 6 bases unmatched. The CDR3 is made up of 14 amino acids. CDR3 sequence: CASCPSGGYNEQFF. The DNA for the CDR3 is TGTGCCAGCTGTCCCAGCGGGGGCTACAATGAGCAGTTCTTC.

The genes are TRBV6-4 and TRBJ1-2; 9 bases map to TRBD1. The J segment lost 11 bases and the V segment lost 6 bases, leaving 19 bases of the junction unmatched. The CDR3 totals 16 residues. CDR1 is MRHNA, CDR2 SNTAGT, per germline. In DNA form, the CDR3 reads TGTGCCAGCAGCGCCGGGACAGGGAGTAGGCAGGAGAGTTACACCTTC. Amino acids: CASSAGTGSRQESYTF.

This clone has a count of ten or more. V is TRBV5-1 and J is TRBJ2-3; 7 bases are a match to TRBD2. CDR3 length: 13 amino acids. From germline, CDR1 is SGHRS and CDR2 YFSETQ. The junction had 0 bases not matched to a gene; V was cut back by 0 bases and J by 5 bases. CDR3 coding DNA: TGCGCCAGCAGCTTGGCGGGGGGAGATACGCAGTATTTT. Its translation: CASSLAGGDTQYF.

The rearrangement joins TRBV6-4 to TRBJ2-7; maybe TRBD1 (6 bases). CDR1 MRHNA and CDR2 SNTAGT come from the germline V gene. V shed 8 bases and J shed 5 bases, with 16 bases lying between them. The CDR3 runs 13 residues. The CDR3 sequence is CASSSKQGDEQYF. The DNA for the CDR3 is TGTGCCAGCTCAAGTAAACAGGGTGACGAGCAGTACTTC.

The J gene is TRBJ1-2, the V gene TRBV7-9, with D unclear. The V end was cut by 8 bases, the J end by 4 bases, with 14 bases between. The CDR3 loop spans 13 amino acids. Germline lookup yields CDR1 SEHNR and CDR2 FQNEAQ (reference sequence). CDR3 in amino acids: CASGKPGTYGYTF. The CDR3 coding sequence is TGTGCCAGCGGCAAGCCGGGAACCTATGGCTACACCTTC.

The V call is TRBV10-3, the J call TRBJ1-2; possible D gene TRBD1, 6 bases. CDR1 is ENHRY, CDR2 SYGVKD, per germline. The germline V and J ends were trimmed by 0 bases and 6 bases, with 17 bases remaining between them. This CDR3 spans 16 amino acids. The CDR3 nucleotides are TGTGCCATCAGTGAGTCGAGGGGGGGCGAATTAAATGGCTACACCTTC. Translating gives CAISESRGGELNGYTF.

The genes are TRBV5-4 and TRBJ2-1, with D possibly being TRBD1 (5 bases). The length of the CDR3 is 16 residues. Per the germline V gene, CDR1 is SGHNT and CDR2 is YYREEE (reference sequence). V gave up 4 bases and J gave up 0 bases, with 14 bases separating them. CDR3 sequence: CASSPTLQVSYNEQFF. CDR3 DNA: TGTGCCAGCAGCCCAACATTACAGGTCTCCTACAATGAGCAGTTCTTC.

The V and J genes are TRBV7-7 and TRBJ2-1, with 12 positions matching TRBD2. CDR1 is SSHAT and CDR2 is FNYEAQ in the germline V gene (reference sequence). The CDR3 covers 16 residues. The V segment lost 5 bases and the J segment 7 bases; nucleotides outside the gene matches: 9. The CDR3 DNA reads as TGTGCCAGCAGCCCCCTTCCGGGACTAGCGGGTAATGAGCAGTTCTTC. Translated, it gives CASSPLPGLAGNEQFF. The variable domain in full, with the rest retrieved from reference TRBV7-7 and TRBJ2-1, is GAGVSQSPRYKVTKRGQDVTLRCDPISSHATLYWYQQALGQGPEFLTYFNYEAQPDKSGLPSDRFSAERPEGSISTLTIQRTEQRDSAMYRCASSPLPGLAGNEQFFGPGTRLTVL.

The rearrangement links TRBV5-1 to TRBJ2-3, with 8 bases aligning to TRBD2. Germline V gene sequence: CDR1 SGHRS, CDR2 YFSETQ. The CDR3 sequence is 15 residues long. V shed 0 bases, J shed 10 bases, and the junction held 10 bases outside the gene matches. The CDR3 sequence: CASSLEVAGKRAQYF. CDR3 in DNA: TGCGCCAGCAGCTTGGAGGTAGCGGGGAAGCGAGCGCAGTATTTT.

A remark on this clone: Mismatch with germline at one junction end may stem from a read error. The rearrangement links TRBV7-9 to TRBJ1-6, with D unresolved. Germline V gene lookup returns CDR1 SEHNR and CDR2 FQNEAQ (reference sequence). The CDR3 sequence is 13 residues long. The CDR3 nucleotides are TGCGCCAGCAGCCAAGAGAGGAATTCACCCCTCCACTTT. This sequence encodes CASSQERNSPLHF.

This clone was recorded a few times. V usage is TRBV6-1 and J usage is TRBJ1-2; TRBD1 matches 7 bases. CDR1 and CDR2 from the germline V gene are MNHNS and SASEGT. J gave up 3 bases and V 7 bases, and 2 bases lay outside the gene matches. CDR3 size: 12 residues. This CDR3 reads CASKTGDYGYTF. DNA of the CDR3: TGTGCCAGCAAAACAGGGGACTATGGCTACACCTTC.

V gene TRBV4-1 combines with J gene TRBJ2-7; 9 bases match TRBD1. Germline V gene sequence: CDR1 MGHRA, CDR2 YSYEKL. With 2 bases clipped from V and 1 base from J, the junction kept 9 bases outside the gene matches. CDR3 length: 17 amino acids. In DNA, the CDR3 is TGCGCCAGCAGCCAAATGAGGTCGGGACAGGGTTCCTACGAGCAGTACTTC. Its translation is CASSQMRSGQGSYEQYF.

Remarks on this clone: Mismatch with germline at one junction end may stem from a read error. The CDR3 nucleotides read TGTTCCAGCGAGAGCTTACGGGGGAGCTCCTACAATGAGCAGTTCTTC. It encodes CSSESLRGSSYNEQFF. The rearrangement joins TRBV7-9 to TRBJ2-1, with a weak D call TRBD2 (6 bases). The germline V gene has CDR1 SEHNR and CDR2 FQNEAQ (reference sequence). CDR3 length: 16 amino acids.

V is TRBV6-5 and J is TRBJ2-7, with 8 bases fitting TRBD2. The V segment lost 7 bases and the J segment 2 bases; nucleotides outside the gene matches: 7. Germline V gives CDR1 MNHEY, CDR2 SVGAGI. The CDR3 covers 14 residues. As DNA, the CDR3 is TGTGCCAGCAAGTGGGGCGGGGGGACCTACGAGCAGTACTTC. Translation: CASKWGGGTYEQYF.

CDR3 nucleotide sequence: TGTGCCAGCAGGTTGGACAGGGGAAATAGCAATCAGCCCCAGCATTTT. Residues: CASRLDRGNSNQPQHF. V and J are TRBV28 and TRBJ1-5, with 9 bases aligning to TRBD1. CDR3 length equals 16 residues. The germline gives CDR1 MDHEN, CDR2 SYDVKM. V dropped 6 bases and J dropped 0; count of bases not matched to a gene: 6.

V is TRBV2 and J is TRBJ2-1; possible D gene TRBD2, 5 bases. V was cut by 5 bases and J by 2 bases, with 13 bases left in between. Germline assignment: CDR1 SNHLY and CDR2 FYNNEI. The CDR3 covers 15 residues. DNA for the CDR3: TGTGCCAGCAGTTCGGACGGAGGAACCTACAATGAGCAGTTCTTC. Its translation: CASSSDGGTYNEQFF.

J is TRBJ2-7 and V is TRBV10-1, with TRBD2 identical over 11 bases. The end of the DNA aligns better with TRBJ2-1, so the J call may be wrong. From germline, CDR1 is WNHNN and CDR2 SYGVQD (reference sequence). This CDR3 contains 16 residues. CDR3 sequence reads: CASSESLAGGPSEQFF. CDR3 coding DNA: TGCGCCAGCAGTGAGTCGTTAGCGGGGGGGCCCAGTGAGCAGTTCTTC.

In its sample, this clone was seen a few times. V usage is TRBV6-1 and J usage is TRBJ2-7; 8 bases are a match to TRBD1. J lost 3 bases, V lost 5 bases, and 6 bases had no gene match. The CDR3 extends over 14 amino acids. Germline CDR1 and CDR2: MNHNS and SASEGT. The chain's CDR3 is CASSWGQESYEQYF. The CDR3 bases are TGTGCCAGCAGTTGGGGACAGGAGAGCTACGAGCAGTACTTC.

The genes are TRBV27 and TRBJ2-1, with TRBD2 identical over 7 bases. The V segment lost 5 bases and the J segment 2 bases; nucleotides outside the gene matches: 6. The germline V gene encodes CDR1 MNHEY and CDR2 SMNVEV (reference sequence). This CDR3 has 15 amino acids. The CDR3 region has the DNA TGTGCCAGCAGTCTGCTGGGGGGGGCCTACAATGAGCAGTTCTTC. This gives the protein CASSLLGGAYNEQFF.

The V and J genes are TRBV5-5 and TRBJ2-7, with TRBD1 matching 9 bases. This CDR3 is 15 amino acids long. The germline V gene has CDR1 SGHKS and CDR2 YYEKEE (reference sequence). V trimming: 2 bases; J trimming: 3 bases; junction bases outside the gene matches: 6. The CDR3 DNA reads as TGTGCCAGCAGCTTTTACGGGACAGGGTACTACGAGCAGTACTTC. This codes for CASSFYGTGYYEQYF.

This chain links TRBV27 with TRBJ2-1; 16 bases match TRBD2. V shed 5 bases and J 1 base; nucleotides not matched to a gene: 8. The CDR3 contains 19 residues. Germline CDR1 reads MNHEY; CDR2 reads SMNVEV (reference sequence). This chain's CDR3 is CASSRGGLAGGPSYNEQFF. CDR3 sequence (DNA): TGTGCCAGCAGTCGAGGGGGACTAGCGGGGGGGCCGTCCTACAATGAGCAGTTCTTC.

This clone was observed a few times. The chain has TRBV5-1 and TRBJ2-5, with D unresolved. Trimming removed 4 bases from V and 0 bases from J, with 16 bases in between. The length of the CDR3 is 16 residues. Germline V gene data show CDR1 as SGHRS and CDR2 as YFSETQ. The CDR3 DNA follows: TGCGCCAGCAGCCTGGGGTCGGTTGAGAACCAAGAGACCCAGTACTTC. Protein: CASSLGSVENQETQYF.

This clone occurred many times. The chain joins TRBV27 to TRBJ1-3, with TRBD1 matching over 8 bases. With 5 bases clipped from V and 2 bases from J, the junction kept 11 bases outside the gene matches. The CDR3 length is 17 residues. The germline gives CDR1 MNHEY, CDR2 SMNVEV (reference sequence). The CDR3 spells CASSPSSGQATGNTIYF. The DNA for the CDR3 is TGTGCCAGCAGTCCCTCTTCGGGACAGGCTACTGGAAACACCATATATTTT.

This clone was picked up a small number of times. The rearrangement joins TRBV7-9 to TRBJ2-3, with TRBD2 matching 11 bases. The germline V gene encodes CDR1 SEHNR and CDR2 FQNEAQ (reference sequence). The J segment lost 5 bases and the V segment lost 1 base, leaving 2 bases of the junction unmatched. This CDR3 has 15 residues. Here the CDR3 reads CASSLDSGGEDTQYF. The CDR3, as DNA: TGTGCCAGCAGCTTAGATAGCGGGGGGGAAGATACGCAGTATTTT.

J is TRBJ1-2 and V is TRBV5-1; 10 nucleotides align to TRBD1. Germline V gives CDR1 SGHRS, CDR2 YFSETQ. The J segment lost 8 bases and the V segment lost 4 bases, leaving 8 bases of the junction unmatched. CDR3 size: 14 residues. The DNA for the CDR3 is TGCGCCAGCAGCCGGGACAGGGGAGGGAGCGGCTACACCTTC. Encoded protein: CASSRDRGGSGYTF.